The present entry profiles one T cell receptor (beta chain) with its context. The CDR3 has 13 amino acids. Germline loops: CDR1 SQVTM, CDR2 ANQGSEA. Trimming cost V 6 bases and J 6 bases, with 12 bases left between them. Authors' data handling: Amplification from reference gene primers served as the basis for estimated nucleated cell counts. Generated by immunoSEQ multiplex PCR, the TCRdb table keeps only in-frame clones and is missing some. V, J and clone size are taken as reported in that table, and D and trimming were inferred from the DNA itself. Of roughly 230,000 clones in the sample, around 88% were seen once. This entry is derived from a study of blood T cell repertoires in COVID-19. Study details: Sites in the United States, Italy and Spain provided acute and convalescent COVID-19 samples.

This sequence joins TRBV29-1 and TRBJ1-6, with D perhaps TRBD1 (5 bases). This TCR was recovered from a man aged 35 to 55 with active or convalescent COVID-19. Sequencing was performed on peripheral blood. CDR3 in DNA: TGCAGCGTCCAGACAGACACTAATTCACCCCTCCACTTT. Translating gives CSVQTDTNSPLHF.